These T cell receptor beta chains were read from a single sample in a study of blood T cell repertoires in COVID-19. TCRdb keeps only in-frame clones here, not all; method: immunoSEQ multiplex PCR. The data show 150,000 to 200,000 clones, with approximately 84% seen just once and roughly 15% held by the top ten. The sample consisted of peripheral blood. The source is a man between 18 and 29 years old with active or convalescent COVID-19. CDR3s include the opening cysteine and the closing phenylalanine or tryptophan. Fields, in order: D gene, J gene, V gene, clone size, CDR3 DNA, CDR3 protein. The D gene is left open where the match is weak. For some rows the clone size is stated as once, few or many, or as a class when expanded; others skip it.

.	TRBJ1-3	TRBV30	once	TGTGCCTCCTCTTGGGGCAGGGTAACCTCTGGAAACACCATATATTTT	CASSWGRVTSGNTIYF
TRBD1	TRBJ1-2	TRBV6-1	.	TGTGCCAGCAGTGGTAGGACAGGAGGAATTAACTATGGCTACACCTTC	CASSGRTGGINYGYTF
.	TRBJ2-1	TRBV29-1	.	TGCAGCGTGGATAGGGGAAATGAGCAGTTCTTC	CSVDRGNEQFF
TRBD1	TRBJ2-5	TRBV2	.	TGTGCCAGCAGTGAACCGGCAGGGGGCTTCCAAGAGACCCAGTACTTC	CASSEPAGGFQETQYF
TRBD1	TRBJ2-1	TRBV6-6	few	TGTGCCAGCCGGGACCGACAGGGGGCAGGGTACAATGAGCAGTTCTTC	CASRDRQGAGYNEQFF
.	TRBJ2-7	TRBV6-2/TRBV6-3	.	TGTGCCAGCAGTTCCTCCCGCGGGACTGTTATGTACGAGCAGTACTTC	CASSSSRGTVMYEQYF
.	TRBJ1-6	TRBV28	once	TGTGCCAGCAGTTTGGGAGGCCTCGGGACCCTCCACTTT	CASSLGGLGTLHF
.	TRBJ2-7	TRBV5-1	.	TGCGCCAGCAGCTATAGGACATCCCCGAGCTCCTACGAGCAGTACTTC	CASSYRTSPSSYEQYF
TRBD1	TRBJ2-5	TRBV6-5	.	TGTGCCAGCAGTTACGCCGGGACAGGGGACCAAGAGACCCAGTACTTC	CASSYAGTGDQETQYF
.	TRBJ2-7	TRBV7-7	few	TGTGCTAGCAGCGCGGACTTATCCTCCTACGAGCAGTACTTC	CASSADLSSYEQYF
.	TRBJ2-2	TRBV4-1	many	TGCGCCAGCAGCCAACTAGATATGGTAGCAGTCGGGGAGCTGTTTTTT	CASSQLDMVAVGELFF
TRBD1	TRBJ2-6	TRBV5-1	.	TGCGCCAGCAGCACAGAACCGGGACAGGGGTTATCTGGGGCCAACGTCCTGACTTTC	CASSTEPGQGLSGANVLTF
.	TRBJ2-7	TRBV12-3/TRBV12-4	.	TGTGCCAGCAGTCGAGCACAGGATTCGGAGCAGTACTTC	CASSRAQDSEQYF
TRBD2	TRBJ2-2	TRBV5-1	.	TGCGCCAGCAGCCTACTAGCGGGTCCCGCGAACACCGGGGAGCTGTTTTTT	CASSLLAGPANTGELFF
.	TRBJ1-4	TRBV7-6	.	TGTGCCAGCAGCTTAGATGCGGGAACTAATGAAAAACTGTTTTTT	CASSLDAGTNEKLFF
.	TRBJ2-4	TRBV30	.	TGTGCCTGGAGTCCCTGGCTAGCTCTAGCCAAAAACATTCAGTACTTC	CAWSPWLALAKNIQYF
.	TRBJ1-4	TRBV6-5	.	TGTGCCAGCAGTTATTCCGGGTCGCCAAGAGAAAAACTGTTTTTT	CASSYSGSPREKLFF
TRBD2	TRBJ2-1	TRBV28	.	TGTGCCAGCAGGATGACTAGCGGGAGTTTCAATGAGCAGTTCTTC	CASRMTSGSFNEQFF
.	TRBJ1-4	TRBV6-2/TRBV6-3	.	TGTGCCAGCAGTTACGTGCTCGGAAAAGGGGCCGAAAAACTGTTTTTT	CASSYVLGKGAEKLFF
.	TRBJ1-5	TRBV6-5	.	TGTGCCAGCAGTACAAGTTACGGCAATCAGCCCCAGCATTTT	CASSTSYGNQPQHF
.	TRBJ2-7	TRBV29-1	.	TGCAGCGTAGTCACAGGAAAGCAGTACTTC	CSVVTGKQYF
TRBD1	TRBJ2-1	TRBV28	once	TGTGCCAGCAGTCGCCCGACAGGGGGGCCATACAATGAGCAGTTCTTC	CASSRPTGGPYNEQFF
.	TRBJ1-1	TRBV6-2/TRBV6-3	.	TGTGCCAGCAGCCCCAGGGGATTCGCTGAAGCTTTCTTT	CASSPRGFAEAFF
.	TRBJ2-3	TRBV5-1	.	TGCGCCAGCAGCTTGGGGCTAGGAACAGATACGCAGTATTTT	CASSLGLGTDTQYF
TRBD2	TRBJ2-1	TRBV4-2	.	TGTGCCAGCAGCCAAGATTTCAGGGGACTAGCAGCCTACAATGAGCAGTTCTTC	CASSQDFRGLAAYNEQFF
.	TRBJ1-1	TRBV6-5	.	TGTGCCAGCACCCAGGGGACTGAAGCTTTCTTT	CASTQGTEAFF
TRBD1	TRBJ1-6	TRBV7-2	.	TGTGCCAGCAGCTTAAATAGCCGGGACAGAATTGGATATAATTCACCCCTCCACTTT	CASSLNSRDRIGYNSPLHF
.	TRBJ2-7	TRBV29-1	.	TGCAGCGTCCTCACGGGGAGGACGAACACCTACGAGCAGTACTTC	CSVLTGRTNTYEQYF
.	TRBJ2-7	TRBV7-9	.	TGTGCCAGCAGCTTAGGCCCCGGACAGATTACCTACGAGCAGTACTTC	CASSLGPGQITYEQYF
TRBD1	TRBJ1-1	TRBV14	.	TGTGCCAGCAGCCAACTTGGACAGGGGGCGATGACTGAAGCTTTCTTT	CASSQLGQGAMTEAFF
.	TRBJ1-5	TRBV7-9	once	TGTGCCAGCAGCGCAGTGATTGCGGGCGGGAATCAGCCCCAGCATTTT	CASSAVIAGGNQPQHF
.	TRBJ1-5	TRBV12-3/TRBV12-4	.	TGTGCCAGCAGTTTTTACGTAGATCAGCCCCAGCATTTT	CASSFYVDQPQHF
.	TRBJ1-1	TRBV5-4	once	TGTGCCAGCAGCCCGGGCCGGCAGGGAAACACTGAAGCTTTCTTT	CASSPGRQGNTEAFF
TRBD2	TRBJ2-7	TRBV4-3	.	TGCGCCAGCAGCCAAGGGACTAGCGGGAGCTTTACCTACGAGCAGTACTTC	CASSQGTSGSFTYEQYF
TRBD1	TRBJ1-2	TRBV6-5	.	TGTGCCAGCAGCGGCTGGACAGGGGCGAATGGCTACACCTTC	CASSGWTGANGYTF
.	TRBJ2-2	TRBV4-2	.	TGTGCCAGCAGCCAAGCCCCGCGGGGGCGAGGCACCGGGGAGCTGTTTTTT	CASSQAPRGRGTGELFF
TRBD1	TRBJ2-1	TRBV28	.	TGTGCCAGCAGTCTCGGGACAGGGGCCTACAATGAGCAGTTCTTC	CASSLGTGAYNEQFF
TRBD2	TRBJ2-7	TRBV6-2/TRBV6-3	.	TGTGCCAGCAGTTCCAGACTAGCGGGGGTCTTTTACGAGCAGTACTTC	CASSSRLAGVFYEQYF
.	TRBJ1-5	TRBV6-6	.	TGTGCCAGCAGCCGCGACGGACTCAATCAGCCCCAGCATTTT	CASSRDGLNQPQHF
TRBD2	TRBJ2-1	TRBV27	.	TGTGCCAGCAGTATGCTAGCGGGAGATTCCTACAATGAGCAGTTCTTC	CASSMLAGDSYNEQFF
TRBD1	TRBJ2-3	TRBV7-2	.	TGTGCCAGCAGCTGGACAGGGGGCTTGCGAATTGATACGCAGTATTTT	CASSWTGGLRIDTQYF
.	TRBJ1-2	TRBV11-1	.	TGTGCCAGCAGCCCCCTCCGGGGGGAAGGCTATGGCTACACCTTC	CASSPLRGEGYGYTF
TRBD1	TRBJ1-4	TRBV19	.	TGTGCCAGTAGTTCCTCCGGGACAGGGAACGAAAAACTGTTTTTT	CASSSSGTGNEKLFF
.	TRBJ1-2	TRBV29-1	.	TGCAGCGTTGAGGAACTGCACGGGAATGGCTACACCTTC	CSVEELHGNGYTF
TRBD1	TRBJ2-3	TRBV10-1	.	TGCGCCAGCAGTTCCGGGACAGTTTCTAGCACAGATACGCAGTATTTT	CASSSGTVSSTDTQYF
.	TRBJ1-1	TRBV11-2	.	TGTGCCAGCAGCTTCGGGGGGAACACTGAAGCTTTCTTT	CASSFGGNTEAFF
TRBD1	TRBJ2-1	TRBV10-1	.	TGCGCCAGCCCTGACAGGGCATTCTCCTACAATGAGCAGTTCTTC	CASPDRAFSYNEQFF
.	TRBJ2-4	TRBV6-5	.	TGTGCCAGCATCCGGGGTCTGTACGAAAACATTCAGTACTTC	CASIRGLYENIQYF
.	TRBJ1-5	TRBV9	.	TGTGCCAGCAGCGTAGCCGATACGGGTCAGCCCCAGCATTTT	CASSVADTGQPQHF
TRBD2	TRBJ2-1	TRBV7-8	few	TGTGCCAGCAGCTTTGTCGTCGCTAGCGGTAGCTCCTACAATGAGCAGTTCTTC	CASSFVVASGSSYNEQFF
TRBD1	TRBJ1-1	TRBV7-9	.	TGTGCCAGCAGCAGGGACAGGGGGCGAACTGAAGCTTTCTTT	CASSRDRGRTEAFF
.	TRBJ1-1	TRBV6-6	.	TGTGCCAGCATCTTCTCCCAGGGTAGGAGCACTGAAGCTTTCTTT	CASIFSQGRSTEAFF
.	TRBJ2-3	TRBV19	.	TGTGCCAGCCGGAGCGGGAGCACAGATACGCAGTATTTT	CASRSGSTDTQYF
.	TRBJ1-6	TRBV19	.	TGTGCCAGTAGTACGACTGGGAGAAGTTCACCCCTCCACTTT	CASSTTGRSSPLHF
TRBD1	TRBJ2-2	TRBV7-6	.	TGTGCCAGCAGCTTCCGCGACAGGGGATCGAACACCGGGGAGCTGTTTTTT	CASSFRDRGSNTGELFF
TRBD2	TRBJ2-5	TRBV19	.	TGTGCCAGTAGTAGCGGGAGGCGAGAGACCCAGTACTTC	CASSSGRRETQYF